This T cell receptor beta chain was recovered during a study of blood T cells in healthy people across ages. The study's findings and limits: The donors' CMV status was not determined, possibly confounding changes in expanded clonotypes.

Alongside a J-beta primer mix, a sample-barcoded 5' primer served in a second PCR lasting roughly 6 to 11 cycles. Each CDR3 protein gets one entry after TCRdb re-called the 5' RACE reads with MiXCR. Among about 670,000 distinct CDR3 sequences listed, 40% to 45% were seen once. This clonotype was seen more than once but under ten times. Its antigen is currently unknown. V shed 6 bases and J 6 bases; nucleotides not matched to a gene: 8. Looked up from germline, CDR1 is MNHEY and CDR2 is SVGEGT. The CDR3 contains 14 residues. This receptor was taken from a man older than 75 in good health. This chain uses TRBV6-2 or TRBV6-3 with TRBJ1-2; TRBD1 matches 9 bases. The sample consisted of blood. The CDR3 DNA reads as TGTGCCAGCAGCCGTAACAGGGGGCTCGATGGCTACACCTTC. As protein: CASSRNRGLDGYTF.